What follows is one TCR beta chain and its context. Its antigen is not identified. The assay was immunoSEQ multiplex PCR, and TCRdb's table has in-frame clones only and misses some. Among some 50,000 clones listed, 80% to 90% were seen once. This record belongs to a study of OX40 agonist ivuxolimab in advanced cancers. Whole-study context: Patients took ivuxolimab, an agonistic anti-OX40 (CD134) antibody.

Study-level results: Circulating CD4+ and CD8+ T cells showed clonal expansion by week 6 at 0.1 to 3.0 mg/kg. Averaged across samples, CD8+ T cells carried more expanded clones than CD4+ did. The antigen specificity of the peripheral T cells (those that were expanded) was not determined.

The CDR3 consists of 15 residues. Germline V gives CDR1 SGHAT, CDR2 FQNNGV. The V end lost 0 bases, the J end lost 3 bases, and 10 bases lay between the germline ends. Source: CD4+ or CD8+ T cells sorted from blood, taken in a trial of the OX40 agonist ivuxolimab. This chain connects TRBV11-2 to TRBJ2-3; no clear D gene. The clonotype was recovered from an adult with an advanced solid tumor such as melanoma, head and neck, liver or kidney cancer. The DNA for the CDR3 is TGTGCCAGCAGCTTAGAACATCCAGTGACAGATACGCAGTATTTT. As protein: CASSLEHPVTDTQYF.